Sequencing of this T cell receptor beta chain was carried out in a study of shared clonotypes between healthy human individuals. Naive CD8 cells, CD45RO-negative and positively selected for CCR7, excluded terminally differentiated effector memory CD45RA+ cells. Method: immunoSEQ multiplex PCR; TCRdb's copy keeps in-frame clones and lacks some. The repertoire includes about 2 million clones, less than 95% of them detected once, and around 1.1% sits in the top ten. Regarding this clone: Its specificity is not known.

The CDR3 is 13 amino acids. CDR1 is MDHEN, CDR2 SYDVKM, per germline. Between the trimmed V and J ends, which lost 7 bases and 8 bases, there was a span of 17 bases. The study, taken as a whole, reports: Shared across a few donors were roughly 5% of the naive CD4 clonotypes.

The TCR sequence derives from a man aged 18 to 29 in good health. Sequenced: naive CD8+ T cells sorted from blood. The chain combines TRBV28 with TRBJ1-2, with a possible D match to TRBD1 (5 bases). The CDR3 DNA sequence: TGTGCCAGCATCCCTGCCGGGACTCGAGGCTACACCTTC. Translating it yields CASIPAGTRGYTF.